The 9 T cell receptor beta chains reported below all come from one sample, sequenced in a study of patients and donors after allogeneic stem cell transplantation. TCRdb re-derived calls from the RT-PCR reads in MiXCR, one entry per CDR3 protein. Of approximately 220,000 distinct CDR3 sequences listed, around 40% were seen once; the top ten hold around 10%. The sequenced sample consisted of blood, either unsorted or a sorted T cell fraction (not recorded which). Receptors were obtained from a human donor who was either an allogeneic HSCT recipient or a stem cell or donor lymphocyte infusion donor (not recorded which). It is not recorded whose cells these are; they may come from a transplant donor.

The V call is TRBV6-6, the J call TRBJ2-3, with TRBD2 matching 13 bases. The CDR3 length is 18 residues. Germline lookup yields CDR1 MNHNY and CDR2 SVGAGI (reference sequence). Trimming cost V 6 bases and J 4 bases; bases outside gene matches: 13. In DNA form, the CDR3 reads TGTGCCAGCAGACCAGGCGGGACTAGCGGGATGGGAGCAGATACGCAGTATTTT. Translated: CASRPGGTSGMGADTQYF.

The J gene is TRBJ2-2, the V gene TRBV6-5; 8 nucleotides line up with TRBD2. The CDR3 extends over 17 amino acids. J gave up 5 bases and V 0 bases, and 8 bases lay outside the gene matches. Germline V gives CDR1 MNHEY, CDR2 SVGAGI. This chain's CDR3 is CASSYSRYTGGTGELFF. The DNA for the CDR3 is TGTGCCAGCAGTTACTCTCGCTACACGGGAGGGACCGGGGAGCTGTTTTTT.

This chain joins TRBV9 and TRBJ2-7, with D uncertain. The CDR3 covers 13 residues. Germline V gives CDR1 SGDLS, CDR2 YYNGEE. Trimming took 3 bases from V and 5 from J, leaving 12 bases between them. The chain's CDR3 is CASSERLGNEQYF. DNA of the CDR3: TGTGCCAGCAGCGAGCGATTGGGAAACGAGCAGTACTTC.

This clonotype was found a few times. This sequence joins TRBV20-1 and TRBJ1-4; no clear D gene. Trimming removed 0 bases at V and 10 bases at J, with 12 bases between. Germline assignment: CDR1 DFQATT and CDR2 SNEGSKA (reference sequence). This CDR3 comprises 13 residues. CDR3 region: CSARENSLGKLFF. DNA for the CDR3: TGCAGTGCTAGAGAGAATTCTCTCGGAAAACTGTTTTTT.

The chain joins TRBV29-1 to TRBJ2-5; tentative D call: TRBD1 (7 bases). CDR3 length equals 12 residues. Trimming took off 7 bases at V and 2 bases at J, with 11 bases between the two ends. Germline-derived CDR1 and CDR2 are SQVTM and ANQGSEA. The CDR3 sequence: CSGGDRQETQYF. In nucleotides, the CDR3 is TGCAGCGGGGGGGACAGACAAGAGACCCAGTACTTC.

This clonotype occurred a few times. This CDR3 reads CASSQDAGSGNTIYF. In DNA form, the CDR3 reads TGCGCCAGCAGCCAAGATGCGGGCTCTGGAAACACCATATATTTT. The chain joins TRBV4-3 to TRBJ1-3, with D unclear. Germline V gene sequence: CDR1 LGHNA, CDR2 YSLEER. The CDR3 runs to 15 residues. V was trimmed by 0 bases and J by 0 bases, leaving 6 bases between them.

A few counts support this clonotype. The gene calls are TRBV28 and TRBJ1-6; D uncertain. V was shortened by 5 bases and J by 3 bases, with 11 bases between the two germline ends. Germline CDR1 reads MDHEN; CDR2 reads SYDVKM. CDR3 length: 15 residues. Written as DNA, the CDR3 is TGTGCCAGCAGTCACGGACCCAACTATAATTCACCCCTCCACTTT. As protein: CASSHGPNYNSPLHF.

The table lists this clonotype with a few counts. The chain combines TRBV20-1 with TRBJ1-6, with D hard to call. The V gene lost 1 base and the J gene lost 2 bases, with 9 bases spanning the gap. CDR3 length equals 15 residues. Germline CDR1 reads DFQATT; CDR2 reads SNEGSKA (reference sequence). CDR3: CSARAALTYNSPLHF. The CDR3 DNA is TGCAGTGCTAGAGCCGCCTTAACCTATAATTCACCCCTCCACTTT.

This clonotype was counted a few times. The chain has TRBV7-3 and TRBJ1-2; TRBD1 agrees at 9 bases. CDR1 and CDR2 (germline): SGHTA, FQGTGA. The CDR3 has 15 residues. The V and J ends lost 2 bases and 3 bases, in that order; junction bases with no gene match: 4. CDR3 sequence: CASSLEGTGYYGYTF. CDR3 DNA sequence: TGTGCCAGCAGCTTAGAAGGGACAGGGTACTATGGCTACACCTTC.